Listed below are T cell receptor beta chains from one sample, sequenced in a study of regulatory T cells in long-lasting Graves disease. TCRdb passed the multiplex PCR reads through MiXCR, listing each CDR3 protein once. This sample has hundreds of thousands of distinct CDR3 sequences, with 16% found just once. The sample also formed part of further work on T cells in Graves' hyperthyroidism and ophthalmopathy.

The specimen was peripheral blood mononuclear cells (PBMCs), collected at new diagnosis, from a patient treated with antithyroid drugs. These receptors were collected from a middle-aged woman with Graves disease. The CDR3 runs from the conserved cysteine through the conserved F or W. The D gene is left open where the match is weak. Some rows mark clone size as missing; the rest say once, few, many or name a class of expanded clone.

>many|.|TRBV6-9|TRBJ2-5
CASSYDRQQETQYF
TGTGCCAGCAGTTACGACAGACAACAAGAGACCCAGTACTTC
>many|.|TRBV5-1|TRBJ2-1
CASSFGPSYNEQFF
TGCGCCAGCAGCTTCGGACCCTCCTACAATGAGCAGTTCTTC
>many|TRBD1|TRBV3-1|TRBJ1-3
CASSPRTGGIGNTIYF
TGTGCCAGCAGCCCCCGGACAGGGGGAATTGGAAACACCATATATTTT
>many|.|TRBV3-1|TRBJ1-2
CASSQTGNENGYTF
TGTGCCAGCAGCCAAACGGGGAACGAAAATGGCTACACCTTC
>few|.|TRBV18|TRBJ1-2
CASMSGRVPNYGYTF
TGTGCCAGCATGTCAGGACGGGTCCCGAACTATGGCTACACCTTC
>few|.|TRBV10-2|TRBJ2-2
CASRLQGKVGELFF
TGCGCCAGCAGACTTCAGGGCAAAGTCGGGGAGCTGTTTTTT
>many|.|TRBV3-1|TRBJ1-2
CASSQGLVSYGYTF
TGTGCCAGCAGCCAAGGACTTGTAAGCTATGGCTACACCTTC
>few|.|TRBV6-1|TRBJ1-3
CASSTIGVGSGNTIYF
TGTGCCAGCAGTACCATCGGCGTGGGCTCTGGAAACACCATATATTTT
>few|TRBD1|TRBV29-1|TRBJ2-2
CSVEDAGTGAGAGELFF
TGCAGCGTTGAAGATGCCGGGACAGGGGCTGGGGCCGGGGAGCTGTTTTTT
>many|.|TRBV7-9|TRBJ2-1
CASSRASNEQFF
TGTGCCAGCAGCCGAGCCAGCAATGAGCAGTTCTTC
>.|.|TRBV10-1|TRBJ2-2
CASASGQNTGELFF
TGCGCCAGCGCCTCGGGACAGAACACCGGGGAGCTGTTTTTT
>many|.|TRBV2|TRBJ2-7
CASRWTDSYEQYF
TGTGCCAGCAGGTGGACAGACTCCTACGAGCAGTACTTC
>many|.|TRBV2|TRBJ1-1
CASSAGGGTEAFF
TGTGCCAGCAGTGCTGGGGGTGGCACTGAAGCTTTCTTT
>once|.|TRBV14|TRBJ1-6
CASSQPSLPLHF
TGTGCCAGCAGCCAGCCCAGCTTACCCCTCCACTTT
>.|.|TRBV10-3|TRBJ2-5
CAIGGEDQETQYF
TGTGCCATCGGCGGGGAGGATCAAGAGACCCAGTACTTC
>many|TRBD1|TRBV27|TRBJ1-5
CASSVTGVQPQHF
TGTGCCAGCAGTGTTACAGGGGTGCAGCCCCAGCATTTT
>many|.|TRBV12-3/TRBV12-4|TRBJ2-2
CASSLGGSWGELFF
TGTGCCAGCAGTTTAGGGGGATCGTGGGGGGAGCTGTTTTTT
>many|.|TRBV5-1|TRBJ1-3
CASSPNSGNTIYF
TGTGCCAGCAGCCCAAACTCTGGAAACACCATATATTTT
>many|.|TRBV12-3/TRBV12-4|TRBJ1-5
CASSPTGYVQPQHF
TGTGCCAGCAGTCCGACAGGTTATGTTCAGCCCCAGCATTTT
>many|TRBD2|TRBV12-3/TRBV12-4|TRBJ2-1
CASSFSGPSSYNEQFF
TGTGCCAGCAGTTTTAGCGGGCCTAGCTCCTACAATGAGCAGTTCTTC
>many|TRBD2|TRBV20-1|TRBJ2-1
CSATGLAGIYNEQFF
TGCAGTGCTACGGGACTAGCGGGGATCTACAATGAGCAGTTCTTC
>few|.|TRBV10-3|TRBJ1-5
CAITGDSNQPQHF
TGTGCCATCACGGGGGATAGCAATCAGCCCCAGCATTTT
>.|.|TRBV15|TRBJ1-5
CATSPQRGWQPQHF
TGTGCCACCAGCCCCCAGCGGGGTTGGCAGCCCCAGCATTTT
>many|TRBD1|TRBV15|TRBJ1-1
CATSRGDRGWGNTEAFF
TGTGCCACCAGCCGAGGGGACAGGGGGTGGGGGAACACTGAAGCTTTCTTT
>many|TRBD2|TRBV10-3|TRBJ2-3
CASGTSGASTDTQYF
TGTGCCAGCGGGACTAGCGGGGCGAGCACAGATACGCAGTATTTT
>.|TRBD2|TRBV12-3/TRBV12-4|TRBJ2-1
CASSITGGPNEQFF
TGTGCCAGCAGTATCACGGGGGGGCCCAATGAGCAGTTCTTC
>many|.|TRBV2|TRBJ1-2
CASSEIGYTF
TGTGCCAGCAGTGAAATTGGCTACACCTTC
>.|.|TRBV28|TRBJ1-6
CASSGVYENSPLHF
TGTGCCAGCAGTGGGGTTTATGAAAATTCACCCCTCCACTTT
>.|TRBD2|TRBV12-3/TRBV12-4|TRBJ2-1
CASSFRLAGPNEQFF
TGTGCCAGCAGTTTTAGACTAGCGGGGCCCAATGAGCAGTTCTTC
>many|.|TRBV2|TRBJ2-5
CASRPTGQTQETQYF
TGTGCCAGCAGACCAACGGGACAAACCCAAGAGACCCAGTACTTC
>many|.|TRBV12-5|TRBJ2-5
CASAVTRVETQYF
TGTGCTAGTGCCGTGACGCGGGTAGAGACCCAGTACTTC
>.|.|TRBV9|TRBJ2-5
CAGSVAGSETQYF
TGTGCCGGCAGCGTAGCAGGGTCAGAGACCCAGTACTTC
>many|TRBD1|TRBV3-1|TRBJ1-1
CASSQRDSLNTEAFF
TGTGCCAGCAGCCAGCGGGACAGTTTGAACACTGAAGCTTTCTTT
>few|.|TRBV12-3/TRBV12-4|TRBJ1-2
CASSLAQARTF
TGTGCCAGCAGTTTAGCGCAGGCGCGTACCTTC
>few|.|TRBV10-1|TRBJ2-7
CASSESAGVEQYF
TGCGCCAGCAGTGAGTCGGCAGGGGTTGAGCAGTACTTC
>once|.|TRBV28|TRBJ2-7
CASQVGGREQYF
TGTGCCAGTCAGGTGGGGGGGCGAGAGCAGTACTTC
>.|.|TRBV7-3|TRBJ1-1
CASSYNQVTEAFF
TGTGCCAGCAGCTACAACCAGGTCACTGAAGCTTTCTTT
>few|.|TRBV6-1|TRBJ1-6
CASSERDNSPLHF
TGTGCCAGCAGTGAACGGGACAATTCACCCCTCCACTTT
>.|TRBD2|TRBV20-1|TRBJ2-7
CSARDRRLAGGPGEQYF
TGCAGTGCTAGAGACCGACGACTAGCGGGGGGGCCAGGCGAGCAGTACTTC
>few|.|TRBV4-1|TRBJ1-2
CASSQGRSAYGYTF
TGCGCCAGCAGCCAAGGGCGTTCAGCCTATGGCTACACCTTC
>.|.|TRBV6-2/TRBV6-3|TRBJ1-2
CASSYSAGTISGYTF
TGTGCCAGCAGTTACTCGGCAGGAACCATCTCTGGCTACACCTTC
>.|TRBD1|TRBV4-1|TRBJ1-1
CASSQDEQGGTEAFF
TGCGCCAGCAGCCAAGACGAACAGGGGGGCACTGAAGCTTTCTTT
>many|.|TRBV3-1|TRBJ1-1
CASSQEMVLGTEAFF
TGTGCCAGCAGCCAAGAAATGGTGCTCGGCACTGAAGCTTTCTTT
>.|.|TRBV7-8|TRBJ1-1
CASSLVPGAGNTEAFF
TGTGCCAGCAGCTTAGTACCGGGGGCAGGGAACACTGAAGCTTTCTTT
>.|.|TRBV10-2|TRBJ2-3
CASSGGGGPTDTQYF
TGCGCCAGCAGTGGGGGGGGGGGGCCAACAGATACGCAGTATTTT
>.|.|TRBV3-1|TRBJ1-4
CASSHRGITNEKLFF
TGTGCCAGCAGCCACAGGGGCATAACTAATGAAAAACTGTTTTTT
>.|.|TRBV25-1|TRBJ1-2
CASTSWQGQDYTF
TGTGCCAGCACTAGTTGGCAGGGTCAGGACTACACCTTC
>few|.|TRBV14|TRBJ1-6
CASSPTEPYNSPLHF
TGTGCCAGCAGCCCCACAGAACCCTATAATTCACCCCTCCACTTT
>many|.|TRBV19|TRBJ1-1
CASSSKTYDRRNTEAFF
TGTGCCAGTAGTTCCAAAACCTATGACAGACGAAACACTGAAGCTTTCTTT